The rows below give T cell receptor beta chains drawn from one sample of a study of T cells expressing NK-cell markers. TCRdb reanalyzed the 5' RACE reads, giving one entry per CDR3 protein sequence and no DNA. Its table records 150,000 to 200,000 distinct CDR3 sequences. Sequences were obtained from blood T cells: a sorted CD56 or NKG2C T cell subset, CD4+ or CD8+ T cells, or bulk PBMC T cells (not recorded which). These receptor sequences come from a woman aged 18-70 years in good health. Each CDR3 is given with its conserved first and last residue.

j_call: TRBJ1-2
v_call: TRBV6-5
cdr3_aa: CASSYRDRGSGYTF

j_call: TRBJ2-1
v_call: TRBV2
cdr3_aa: CASSLNSAGGNEQFF

j_call: TRBJ2-3
v_call: TRBV5-1
cdr3_aa: CASSPSGGGPSTDTQYF

j_call: TRBJ2-1
v_call: TRBV9
cdr3_aa: CASSRLAGGSLNEQFF

j_call: TRBJ1-1
v_call: TRBV11-2
cdr3_aa: CASSLGRQGSAFF

j_call: TRBJ1-6
v_call: TRBV3-1
cdr3_aa: CASSQSRDRGLLHF

j_call: TRBJ2-5
v_call: TRBV27
cdr3_aa: CASSLSPGTGGVETQYF

j_call: TRBJ2-2
v_call: TRBV27
cdr3_aa: CASSLGTGGPFHGELFF

j_call: TRBJ1-1
v_call: TRBV12-3/TRBV12-4
cdr3_aa: CASSFFYNTEAFF

j_call: TRBJ2-5
v_call: TRBV7-9
cdr3_aa: CASSLDRGFGTQYF

j_call: TRBJ1-1
v_call: TRBV12-3/TRBV12-4
cdr3_aa: CASSLAGRTEAFF

j_call: TRBJ2-1
v_call: TRBV24-1
cdr3_aa: CATSGAGGYNEQFF

j_call: TRBJ2-5
v_call: TRBV2
cdr3_aa: CATHREVGETQYF

j_call: TRBJ2-1
v_call: TRBV7-2
cdr3_aa: CASSYTGDYNEQFF

j_call: TRBJ2-7
v_call: TRBV20-1
cdr3_aa: CSASPLAGGDEQYF

j_call: TRBJ2-5
v_call: TRBV20-1
cdr3_aa: CSASSRKETQYF

j_call: TRBJ2-3
v_call: TRBV27
cdr3_aa: CASKPVGDRGWPDTQYF

j_call: TRBJ1-6
v_call: TRBV6-5
cdr3_aa: CASSYSSVSSYNSPLHF

j_call: TRBJ1-5
v_call: TRBV9
cdr3_aa: CALTLEGTSNQPQHF

j_call: TRBJ2-3
v_call: TRBV5-1
cdr3_aa: CASSSTSGGDTQYF

j_call: TRBJ2-3
v_call: TRBV20-1
cdr3_aa: CSATLGGLRTDTQYF

j_call: TRBJ1-1
v_call: TRBV2
cdr3_aa: CASSVGGVSTTEAFF

j_call: TRBJ2-3
v_call: TRBV5-1
cdr3_aa: CASSLTHVLTDTQYF

j_call: TRBJ2-5
v_call: TRBV9
cdr3_aa: CASSYSGGAGETQYF

j_call: TRBJ1-1
v_call: TRBV11-2
cdr3_aa: CASSLERIHTEAFF

j_call: TRBJ1-4
v_call: TRBV10-3
cdr3_aa: CAISEGQGYATNEKLFF

j_call: TRBJ1-1
v_call: TRBV4-2
cdr3_aa: CASSQEIKGNTEAFF

j_call: TRBJ1-2
v_call: TRBV19
cdr3_aa: CASSTQGTNYGYTF

j_call: TRBJ2-2
v_call: TRBV12-3/TRBV12-4
cdr3_aa: CASRGPGLYDTGELFF

j_call: TRBJ2-1
v_call: TRBV12-3/TRBV12-4
cdr3_aa: CASSFEGQVGYNEQFF

j_call: TRBJ1-1
v_call: TRBV11-2
cdr3_aa: CASSLTGTPMNTEAFF

j_call: TRBJ2-4
v_call: TRBV20-1
cdr3_aa: CSARGSRGIQYF

j_call: TRBJ2-7
v_call: TRBV6-1
cdr3_aa: CASSEGLESSYEQYF

j_call: TRBJ2-1
v_call: TRBV7-2
cdr3_aa: CASSLSGSVNEQFF

j_call: TRBJ1-1
v_call: TRBV5-1
cdr3_aa: CASSLDPGLAEAFF

j_call: TRBJ2-7
v_call: TRBV5-1
cdr3_aa: CASSYDRQPSEQYF

j_call: TRBJ2-2
v_call: TRBV21-1
cdr3_aa: CASSKEGTKGLHTGELFF

j_call: TRBJ1-2
v_call: TRBV5-1
cdr3_aa: CASSQDNTGGRGYTF

j_call: TRBJ2-5
v_call: TRBV5-1
cdr3_aa: CASSSTPGETQYF

j_call: TRBJ1-1
v_call: TRBV12-3/TRBV12-4
cdr3_aa: CASSFSRNTEAFF